Listed here are 26 T cell receptor beta chains from one sample, sequenced in a study of STAT5B mutations in CD4+ large granular lymphocyte leukemia. TCRdb's copy holds only in-frame clones and misses some; the assay was immunoSEQ multiplex PCR. The sample shows 20,000 to 25,000 clones, about four fifths of them seen only once. Input material: CD4+ T cells from blood buffy coats. The receptors stem from a human donor in good health.

This clone was observed a single time. This chain connects TRBV2 to TRBJ1-5; 12 bases align to TRBD1. Germline CDR1 is SNHLY and CDR2 is FYNNEI. The CDR3 consists of 15 residues. Trimming cost V 6 bases and J 6 bases; bases outside gene matches: 6. This CDR3 is CASRPGTGGGQPQHF. The CDR3 coding sequence is TGTGCCAGCAGACCCGGGACAGGGGGCGGTCAGCCCCAGCATTTT.

The gene calls are TRBV4-1 and TRBJ2-2; 8 positions match TRBD2. This CDR3 contains 16 residues. After removal of 1 base from V and 3 bases from J, the junction contained 4 bases not matched to a gene. Germline V gene lookup returns CDR1 MGHRA and CDR2 YSYEKL. The CDR3 DNA reads as TGCGCCAGCAGCCAAGGCGCTAGCGGGTACACCGGGGAGCTGTTTTTT. Its translation is CASSQGASGYTGELFF.

This chain's CDR3 is CASSPGVPSALHF. CDR3 DNA: TGTGCCAGCAGCCCCGGCGTGCCATCGGCCCTCCACTTT. This sequence joins TRBV7-2 and TRBJ1-6; D is ambiguous. Germline CDR1 is SGHTA and CDR2 is FQGNSA. The V end was cut by 5 bases, the J end by 14 bases, with 16 bases between. The CDR3 runs to 13 residues.

V and J are TRBV9 and TRBJ2-2, with D perhaps matching TRBD2 (6 bases). This CDR3 is 18 amino acids long. The V and J ends lost 0 bases and 6 bases respectively, with 21 bases between them. Per germline, CDR1 SGDLS and CDR2 YYNGEE. The CDR3 DNA reads as TGTGCCAGCAGCGTAGAGGAGGGTGGTTCCTCCTACCCCGGGGAGCTGTTTTTT. Encoded protein: CASSVEEGGSSYPGELFF.

The chain joins TRBV11-2 to TRBJ2-1, with D tentatively TRBD1 (5 bases). This CDR3 is built from 13 residues. Trimming took 2 bases from V and 5 from J, leaving 7 bases between them. CDR1 is SGHAT and CDR2 is FQNNGV in the germline V gene. For the CDR3, the DNA is TGTGCCAGCAGCTTACGCAGGGACAATGAGCAGTTCTTC. Translated: CASSLRRDNEQFF.

This chain joins TRBV19 and TRBJ2-2; D call uncertain. V lost 5 bases to trimming and J lost 4 bases, with 14 bases between them. The germline gives CDR1 LNHDA, CDR2 SQIVND (reference sequence). The CDR3 spans 15 residues. CDR3 in amino acids: CASSVDRSGTGELFF. The DNA of the CDR3 is TGTGCCAGTAGTGTTGACCGCTCGGGCACCGGGGAGCTGTTTTTT.

V and J are TRBV2 and TRBJ1-1; a possible D gene is TRBD1 (6 bases). CDR3 size: 14 residues. Germline assignment: CDR1 SNHLY and CDR2 FYNNEI. V was shortened by 6 bases and J by 0 bases, with 11 bases between the two germline ends. The CDR3 loop is CASRRQAVNTEAFF. The CDR3 DNA is TGTGCCAGCAGGCGACAGGCCGTGAACACTGAAGCTTTCTTT.

V gene TRBV11-3 combines with J gene TRBJ2-2, with TRBD2 identical over 7 bases. CDR3 size: 15 residues. CDR1 and CDR2 from the germline V gene are SGHNT and YENEEA. Trimming at V came to 1 base and at J to 3 bases, leaving 2 bases not matched to a gene. The CDR3 loop reads CASSLAGGDTGELFF. In DNA, the CDR3 is TGTGCCAGCAGCTTAGCGGGGGGAGACACCGGGGAGCTGTTTTTT.

The rearrangement uses TRBV6-6 and TRBJ2-5; TRBD2 matches at 8 bases. This CDR3 has 14 residues. V shed 6 bases and J 4 bases; nucleotides not matched to a gene: 7. CDR1 and CDR2 (germline): MNHNY, SVGAGI (reference sequence). CDR3 DNA: TGTGCCAGCAGCACCGGGACTAGTCTAGAGACCCAGTACTTC. Translation: CASSTGTSLETQYF.

The gene calls are TRBV30 and TRBJ2-5; 8 nucleotides agree with TRBD2. This CDR3 spans 14 amino acids. CDR1 and CDR2 from the germline V gene are GTSNPN and SVGIG (reference sequence). After removal of 4 bases from V and 3 bases from J, the junction contained 7 bases not matched to a gene. The CDR3 bases are TGTGCCTGGAACCTGGGACTAGGGGAAGAGACCCAGTACTTC. Protein: CAWNLGLGEETQYF.

The chain combines TRBV19 with TRBJ2-1, with TRBD2 identical over 9 bases. The V and J ends lost 6 bases and 3 bases, in that order; junction bases with no gene match: 6. In germline, CDR1 is LNHDA, CDR2 SQIVND (reference sequence). CDR3 length: 15 amino acids. As DNA, the CDR3 is TGTGCCAGTAGCTCGAGCGGGGGGAACTACAATGAGCAGTTCTTC. It codes for CASSSSGGNYNEQFF.

Here the CDR3 DNA reads TGTGCCAGCAGCCCCGGCCCTGGAAACACCATATATTTT. It translates to CASSPGPGNTIYF. This chain links TRBV5-5 with TRBJ1-3; D remains unclear. The CDR3 runs 13 residues. Trimming took off 4 bases at V and 2 bases at J, with 7 bases between the two ends. Germline CDR1 SGHKS, CDR2 YYEKEE (reference sequence).

This clone was seen a single time. The rearrangement links TRBV7-9 to TRBJ2-5; 13 bases fit TRBD2. Trimming took 5 bases from V and 4 from J; bases not matched to a gene: 7. This CDR3 spans 16 amino acids. Looked up from germline, CDR1 is SEHNR and CDR2 is FQNEAQ (reference sequence). As DNA, the CDR3 is TGTGCCAGCAGCCCCGGACTAGCGGGGGTTTTAGAGACCCAGTACTTC. The encoded protein is CASSPGLAGVLETQYF.

J is TRBJ1-1 and V is TRBV19; D is unresolved. The germline V gene has CDR1 LNHDA and CDR2 SQIVND (reference sequence). V gave up 3 bases and J gave up 2 bases, with 4 bases separating them. This CDR3 comprises 12 residues. CDR3 in amino acids: CASSIENTEAFF. The CDR3 region has the DNA TGTGCCAGTAGTATCGAAAACACTGAAGCTTTCTTT. Based on the CDR3 plus reference TRBV19 and TRBJ1-1, the full variable domain is DGGITQSPKYLFRKEGQNVTLSCEQNLNHDAMYWYRQDPGQGLRLIYYSQIVNDFQKGDIAEGYSVSREKKESFPLTVTSAQKNPTAFYLCASSIENTEAFFGQGTRLTVV.

This clone was seen a single time. The rearrangement uses TRBV15 and TRBJ2-5, with unresolved D. The CDR3 loop spans 13 amino acids. V dropped 1 base and J dropped 4 bases, with 7 bases sitting between them. Germline CDR1 is LNHNV and CDR2 is YYDKDF (reference sequence). The CDR3 loop reads CATSRATTETQYF. DNA of the CDR3: TGTGCCACCAGCAGAGCTACAACAGAGACCCAGTACTTC.

The genes are TRBV5-4 and TRBJ2-2; D perhaps matches TRBD1 (6 bases). This CDR3 region has 14 residues. V lost 0 bases and J lost 3, with 6 bases in between. The V gene's germline CDR1 is SGHNT and CDR2 YYREEE (reference sequence). CDR3 sequence: CASSLGQDTGELFF. CDR3 sequence (DNA): TGTGCCAGCAGCTTGGGACAGGACACCGGGGAGCTGTTTTTT. The full variable domain, rest sourced from reference TRBV5-4 and TRBJ2-2, is ETGVTQSPTHLIKTRGQQVTLRCSSQSGHNTVSWYQQALGQGPQFIFQYYREEENGRGNFPPRFSGLQFPNYSSELNVNALELDDSALYLCASSLGQDTGELFFGEGSRLTVL.

The chain couples TRBV6-6 to TRBJ1-1, with a tentative D call TRBD1 (5 bases). The germline CDR1 and CDR2 sequences are MNHNY and SVGAGI (reference sequence). The CDR3 is made up of 14 amino acids. V lost 1 base, J lost 8 bases, and 14 bases lay in between. The CDR3 loop is CASSYFPGRDEAFF. The DNA for the CDR3 is TGTGCCAGCAGTTACTTCCCCGGGAGGGACGAAGCTTTCTTT.

This sequence joins TRBV7-2 and TRBJ2-3; D possibly uses TRBD1 or TRBD2 (6 bases each). CDR1 is SGHTA and CDR2 is FQGNSA in the germline V gene. Trimming removed 5 bases from V and 4 bases from J, with 19 bases in between. The CDR3 contains 16 residues. CDR3 sequence (DNA): TGTGCCAGCAGCCCCCCCGGGCGGAGGGGGGCAGATACGCAGTATTTT. Its protein product is CASSPPGRRGADTQYF.

The rearrangement uses TRBV18 and TRBJ2-5; D remains ambiguous. The CDR3 length is 13 residues. V was cut by 4 bases and J by 0 bases, with 6 bases left in between. CDR1 is KGHSH, CDR2 LQKENI, per germline. CDR3 bases: TGTGCCAGCTCACTGGGCTACCAAGAGACCCAGTACTTC. Translation gives CASSLGYQETQYF.

This rearrangement joins TRBV5-1 to TRBJ2-7; the match to TRBD1 covers 8 bases. The V segment lost 5 bases and the J segment 6 bases; nucleotides outside the gene matches: 4. Germline values: CDR1 SGHRS, CDR2 YFSETQ. The CDR3 runs 12 residues. CDR3 sequence (DNA): TGCGCCAGCAGTACCGACAGGGGCGAGCAGTACTTC. It specifies CASSTDRGEQYF.

This clone turned up a few times. The V and J genes are TRBV27 and TRBJ1-2; no clear D gene. The V and J ends lost 5 bases and 4 bases respectively, with 20 bases between them. This CDR3 comprises 16 residues. The germline V gene has CDR1 MNHEY and CDR2 SMNVEV (reference sequence). As DNA, the CDR3 is TGTGCCAGCAGTAAGACCGGGCCCCAAGTCGGCTATGGCTACACCTTC. Translation: CASSKTGPQVGYGYTF.

V usage is TRBV4-2 and J usage is TRBJ2-1; the match to TRBD2 covers 9 bases. J gave up 5 bases and V 5 bases, and 4 bases lay outside the gene matches. The CDR3 consists of 14 residues. The germline gives CDR1 LGHNA, CDR2 YNFKEQ. CDR3 protein: CASSSAGGDNEQFF. In DNA form, the CDR3 reads TGTGCCAGCAGCTCAGCGGGGGGCGACAATGAGCAGTTCTTC.

This CDR3 reads CASSSSGVSTRELFF. CDR3 sequence (DNA): TGTGCCAGCAGCTCCTCGGGAGTCTCAACTAGGGAGCTGTTTTTT. The chain joins TRBV7-2 to TRBJ2-2; D might be TRBD2 (6 bases). Trimming left V 4 bases short and J 9 bases short, with 18 bases between. The CDR3 is 15 residues long. CDR1 is SGHTA and CDR2 is FQGNSA in the germline V gene. The full variable domain, completed using reference TRBV7-2 and TRBJ2-2, is GAGVSQSPSNKVTEKGKDVELRCDPISGHTALYWYRQSLGQGLEFLIYFQGNSAPDKSGLPSDRFSAERTGGSVSTLTIQRTQQEDSAVYLCASSSSGVSTRELFFGEGSRLTVL.

V and J are TRBV6-6 and TRBJ2-7; 12 bases align to TRBD1. Germline loops: CDR1 MNHNY, CDR2 SVGAGI (reference sequence). The V segment lost 7 bases and the J segment 3 bases; nucleotides outside the gene matches: 10. This CDR3 is 16 amino acids long. In nucleotides, the CDR3 is TGTGCCAGCAAGTACTCCGGGACAGGGGGCCTCTACGAGCAGTACTTC. This encodes CASKYSGTGGLYEQYF.

This clone was seen a few times. The chain employs TRBV5-6 and TRBJ1-4, with 8 bases that match TRBD1. CDR1 is SGHDT, CDR2 YYEEEE, per germline. Trimming removed 4 bases from V and 7 bases from J; junction bases left unmatched: 12. This CDR3 comprises 16 residues. CDR3 region: CASSPSTGEEIEKLFF. CDR3 DNA: TGTGCCAGCAGCCCCTCGACAGGGGAAGAAATTGAAAAACTGTTTTTT.

For the CDR3, the DNA is TGTGCCAGCAGGACAGGGGCCTCTGGAAACACCATATATTTT. Translating it yields CASRTGASGNTIYF. V and J are TRBV6-1 and TRBJ1-3; 8 bases agree with TRBD1. CDR1 is MNHNS, CDR2 SASEGT, per germline. The CDR3 is made up of 14 amino acids. Losses at the gene ends were 6 bases for V and 0 bases for J; bases not matched to a gene: 1.